The 12 T cell receptor beta chains listed next were all sequenced from one sample in a study of technical replicates of blood from a few donors. Assay: immunoSEQ multiplex PCR; the TCRdb copy retains only in-frame clones and omits some. The sample lists around 97,000 clones, approximately 95% occurring once. Sequences were obtained from T cells isolated from PBMCs. The receptors were gathered from a human donor in good health.

This sequence joins TRBV6-5 and TRBJ2-1, with TRBD1 matching 7 bases. With 0 bases clipped from V and 2 bases from J, the junction kept 4 bases outside the gene matches. This CDR3 has 16 residues. Per germline, CDR1 MNHEY and CDR2 SVGAGI. In nucleotides, the CDR3 is TGTGCCAGCAGTTACTCCCGGGACAGTCCCTACAATGAGCAGTTCTTC. Translating it yields CASSYSRDSPYNEQFF.

The V call is TRBV27, the J call TRBJ2-4; 11 bases are a match to TRBD1. The germline V gene encodes CDR1 MNHEY and CDR2 SMNVEV (reference sequence). The V segment lost 6 bases and the J segment 2 bases; nucleotides outside the gene matches: 12. The CDR3 sequence is 18 residues long. Here the CDR3 reads CASRGQGANQNSKNIQYF. Written as DNA, the CDR3 is TGTGCCAGCAGAGGACAGGGGGCAAACCAAAACTCCAAAAACATTCAGTACTTC.

The chain couples TRBV27 to TRBJ2-3, with 7 bases matching TRBD1. Germline trimming cut 8 bases from V and 0 bases from J; bases unmatched to any gene: 2. The CDR3 spans 13 residues. Germline loops: CDR1 MNHEY, CDR2 SMNVEV (reference sequence). This chain's CDR3 is CASQTGSTDTQYF. DNA for the CDR3: TGTGCCAGCCAGACAGGGAGCACAGATACGCAGTATTTT.

The chain links TRBV5-1 to TRBJ1-2; 8 bases line up with TRBD1. Looked up from germline, CDR1 is SGHRS and CDR2 is YFSETQ. V gave up 1 base and J gave up 4 bases; unmatched junction bases: 6. The CDR3 is made up of 15 amino acids. The CDR3 coding sequence is TGCGCCAGCAGCTTGTTGGACAGGGCCCTCTATGGCTACACCTTC. Translated, it gives CASSLLDRALYGYTF.

CDR3 protein: CASSVSGTPGSGANVLTF. The CDR3 coding sequence is TGTGCCAGCAGCGTTTCCGGGACTCCAGGAAGTGGGGCCAACGTCCTGACTTTC. The V call is TRBV2, the J call TRBJ2-6, with D possibly TRBD2 on 6 matching bases. The CDR3 is 18 residues long. CDR1 is SNHLY, CDR2 FYNNEI, per germline. V was pared by 6 bases and J by 3 bases, with 21 bases between.

The chain uses TRBV5-5 and TRBJ2-7, with D maybe TRBD1 (6 bases). This CDR3 contains 11 residues. Germline CDR1 and CDR2: SGHKS and YYEKEE (reference sequence). Trimming removed 5 bases from V and 6 bases from J, with 9 bases in between. In DNA form, the CDR3 reads TGTGCCAGCAGAGGGGGTTCCGAGCAGTACTTC. This encodes CASRGGSEQYF.

This sequence joins TRBV28 and TRBJ2-6, with 8 positions matching TRBD1. The CDR3 runs 14 residues. Trimming at V came to 7 bases and at J to 2 bases, leaving 1 base not matched to a gene. Per the germline V gene, CDR1 is MDHEN and CDR2 is SYDVKM. The CDR3 region has the DNA TGTGCCAGCATACAGGGGGCTGGGGCCAACGTCCTGACTTTC. It yields the protein CASIQGAGANVLTF.

CDR3 in amino acids: CASSEGLAGSSYNEQFF. The CDR3 DNA reads TGTGCCAGCAGTGAAGGACTAGCGGGGAGCTCCTACAATGAGCAGTTCTTC. This sequence joins TRBV6-1 and TRBJ2-1, with 11 positions matching TRBD2. Per germline, CDR1 MNHNS and CDR2 SASEGT. Trimming took 1 base from V and 0 from J; bases not matched to a gene: 2. This CDR3 spans 17 amino acids.

The chain uses TRBV18 and TRBJ1-1, with TRBD1 identical over 10 bases. Germline CDR1 reads KGHSH; CDR2 reads LQKENI. Germline trimming cut 0 bases from V and 3 bases from J; bases unmatched to any gene: 4. The CDR3 loop spans 16 amino acids. Here the CDR3 reads CASSPPRTGGYTEAFF. The CDR3, as DNA: TGTGCCAGCTCACCACCGAGGACAGGGGGTTACACTGAAGCTTTCTTT.

J is TRBJ2-7 and V is TRBV18, with D tentatively TRBD2 (5 bases). This CDR3 spans 14 amino acids. The ends were cut back, 5 bases at V and 2 bases at J, with 13 bases in the middle. Germline CDR1 reads KGHSH; CDR2 reads LQKENI. The CDR3, as DNA: TGTGCCAGCTCATCGTCCGGGAACCCCTACGAGCAGTACTTC. Translating gives CASSSSGNPYEQYF. Drawing the rest from reference TRBV18 and TRBJ2-7, the complete variable domain is NAGVMQNPRHLVRRRGQEARLRCSPMKGHSHVYWYRQLPEEGLKFMVYLQKENIIDESGMPKERFSAEFPKEGPSILRIQQVVRGDSAAYFCASSSSGNPYEQYFGPGTRLTVT.

The V gene is TRBV5-1, the J gene TRBJ2-3; D not resolved. The CDR3 is 14 amino acids. Germline V gives CDR1 SGHRS, CDR2 YFSETQ. Trimming pared 2 bases from V and 0 bases from J, leaving 7 bases between. This CDR3 is CASSFGFSTDTQYF. DNA of the CDR3: TGCGCCAGCAGCTTCGGGTTTAGCACAGATACGCAGTATTTT. Complete variable domain (other parts from reference TRBV5-1 and TRBJ2-3): KAGVTQTPRYLIKTRGQQVTLSCSPISGHRSVSWYQQTPGQGLQFLFEYFSETQRNKGNFPGRFSGRQFSNSRSEMNVSTLELGDSALYLCASSFGFSTDTQYFGPGTRLTVL.

The chain links TRBV19 to TRBJ2-3; 12 positions match TRBD2. The CDR3 spans 16 residues. J lost 6 bases, V lost 1 base, and 5 bases had no gene match. Germline V gene sequence: CDR1 LNHDA, CDR2 SQIVND (reference sequence). The CDR3 DNA is TGTGCCAGTAGTATAGTACTAGCGGGAGGAGCGGATACGCAGTATTTT. It is translated as CASSIVLAGGADTQYF.